The 15 T cell receptor beta chains given below trace back to one sample, sequenced in a study of CD8 T cells in Susac syndrome. RNA, at about 0.45 to 1 ug, was reverse transcribed with random hexamers. A single record per CDR3 protein comes from TCRdb applying MiXCR to the immunoSEQ multiplex PCR reads. The sample has more than 200,000 distinct CDR3 sequences; about 94% are singletons. The sequencing sample was made of CD4+ T cells from PBMCs. The receptors come from a human donor with Susac syndrome.

The genes are TRBV11-2 and TRBJ2-2; no firm D call. Germline values: CDR1 SGHAT, CDR2 FQNNGV. This CDR3 has 15 residues. V gave up 4 bases and J gave up 0 bases, with 9 bases separating them. CDR3 DNA sequence: TGTGCCAGCAGCTCATTGGCCGCGAACACCGGGGAGCTGTTTTTT. This sequence encodes CASSSLAANTGELFF.

The chain combines TRBV20-1 with TRBJ2-5; TRBD2 matches 13 bases. The junction had 4 bases not matched to a gene; V was cut back by 7 bases and J by 2 bases. This CDR3 contains 14 residues. In germline, CDR1 is DFQATT, CDR2 SNEGSKA (reference sequence). CDR3 loop: CSGPGLAGQETQYF. CDR3 in DNA: TGCAGTGGGCCGGGACTAGCGGGGCAAGAGACCCAGTACTTC.

The J gene is TRBJ1-2, the V gene TRBV20-1, with no clear D. V was pared by 5 bases and J by 5 bases, with 18 bases between. This CDR3 has 14 amino acids. Germline V lookup: CDR1 DFQATT, CDR2 SNEGSKA (reference sequence). The chain's CDR3 is CSAPRPQLLYGYTF. DNA for the CDR3: TGCAGTGCTCCTCGACCGCAACTACTATATGGCTACACCTTC.

This chain joins TRBV3-1 and TRBJ2-1; 8 nucleotides align to TRBD1. Germline V CDR1 and CDR2: LGHDT, YNNKEL (reference sequence). This CDR3 spans 14 amino acids. The V and J ends lost 3 bases and 4 bases, in that order; junction bases with no gene match: 2. CDR3 amino acids: CASSQGTGYNEQFF. The CDR3 DNA reads as TGTGCCAGCAGCCAGGGGACAGGATACAATGAGCAGTTCTTC.

The chain employs TRBV2 and TRBJ2-2, with 10 nucleotides matching TRBD1. With V trimmed by 6 bases and J by 4 bases, 5 bases remained unmatched. The germline CDR1 and CDR2 sequences are SNHLY and FYNNEI. The CDR3 spans 15 residues. CDR3 nucleotides: TGTGCCAGCAGAGGGACAGGGGCACGCACCGGGGAGCTGTTTTTT. This gives the protein CASRGTGARTGELFF.

This rearrangement joins TRBV28 to TRBJ2-5; D is uncertain. From germline, CDR1 is MDHEN and CDR2 SYDVKM. This CDR3 has 12 residues. V was trimmed by 10 bases and J by 7 bases, leaving 16 bases between them. The CDR3 DNA follows: TGTGCCACCCGGACCGGATCAGGGACCCAGTACTTC. It is translated as CATRTGSGTQYF.

The chain combines TRBV11-2 with TRBJ1-2; D not certain. CDR3 length: 14 amino acids. V was cut by 0 bases and J by 4 bases, with 9 bases left in between. Germline CDR1 reads SGHAT; CDR2 reads FQNNGV. The CDR3 DNA sequence: TGTGCCAGCAGCTTAGAAACGGACGGCTATGGCTACACCTTC. Its translation: CASSLETDGYGYTF.

The V call is TRBV6-2 or TRBV6-3, the J call TRBJ2-7; tentatively, D is TRBD1 or TRBD2 (5 bases each). This CDR3 comprises 15 residues. Germline-derived CDR1 and CDR2 are MNHEY and SVGEGT. V lost 6 bases to trimming and J lost 0 bases, with 15 bases between them. The CDR3 sequence is CASRRLGASSYEQYF. The CDR3 region has the DNA TGTGCCAGCAGACGGCTCGGGGCCAGCTCCTACGAGCAGTACTTC.

The chain carries TRBV10-3 and TRBJ2-5; 7 bases agree with TRBD1. The J segment lost 4 bases and the V segment lost 3 bases, leaving 5 bases of the junction unmatched. The germline CDR1 and CDR2 sequences are ENHRY and SYGVKD. The CDR3 totals 14 residues. CDR3 DNA: TGTGCCATCAGTGAATTACAGGGGTTAGAGACCCAGTACTTC. Residues: CAISELQGLETQYF.

The chain joins TRBV6-5 to TRBJ2-7; 8 nucleotides align to TRBD2. The V and J ends lost 6 bases and 4 bases, in that order; junction bases with no gene match: 11. The CDR3 sequence is 15 residues long. Germline values: CDR1 MNHEY, CDR2 SVGAGI. Here the CDR3 reads CASSRLGAGAYEQYF. The CDR3 coding sequence is TGTGCCAGCAGCCGCCTGGGAGCGGGGGCGTACGAGCAGTACTTC.

The chain recombines TRBV29-1 with TRBJ1-2; 8 positions agree with TRBD1. The germline CDR1 and CDR2 sequences are SQVTM and ANQGSEA. Losses at the gene ends were 6 bases for V and 6 bases for J; bases not matched to a gene: 9. The CDR3 is 13 amino acids. The CDR3 bases are TGCAGCGTCGACAGGGGAACCAGAGATGGCTACACCTTC. Its protein is CSVDRGTRDGYTF.

This chain uses TRBV5-4 with TRBJ1-2; D is ambiguous. The CDR3 runs 15 residues. Trimming took off 0 bases at V and 4 bases at J, with 13 bases between the two ends. Germline CDR1 SGHNT, CDR2 YYREEE (reference sequence). This chain's CDR3 is CASSLGPAGSYGYTF. CDR3 coding DNA: TGTGCCAGCAGCTTGGGGCCGGCAGGATCCTATGGCTACACCTTC.

The chain employs TRBV20-1 and TRBJ2-5; 12 nucleotides line up with TRBD2. CDR1 and CDR2 from the germline V gene are DFQATT and SNEGSKA (reference sequence). Trimming took 1 base from V and 2 from J; bases not matched to a gene: 2. CDR3 size: 15 residues. CDR3 amino acids: CSARGLAGDQETQYF. Here the CDR3 DNA reads TGCAGTGCTAGAGGACTAGCGGGGGATCAAGAGACCCAGTACTTC.

In nucleotides, the CDR3 is TGTGCCAGCAGCACCGGCCCGGCCGCCTCCGACGGCTACACCTTC. Translation gives CASSTGPAASDGYTF. The V gene is TRBV6-2 or TRBV6-3, the J gene TRBJ1-2; D ambiguous. Per germline, CDR1 MNHEY and CDR2 SVGEGT. The CDR3 loop spans 15 amino acids. Trimming took off 6 bases at V and 8 bases at J, with 22 bases between the two ends.

This rearrangement joins TRBV30 to TRBJ2-7; D tentatively fits TRBD1 or TRBD2 (5 bases each). Trimming shortened V by 2 bases and J by 3 bases, and 17 bases separated the two germline ends. The CDR3 sequence is 15 residues long. CDR1 and CDR2 (germline): GTSNPN, SVGIG (reference sequence). The CDR3 nucleotides are TGTGCCTGGAGTCCCACCCCACCGGGACGCTACGAGCAGTACTTC. Its protein is CAWSPTPPGRYEQYF.